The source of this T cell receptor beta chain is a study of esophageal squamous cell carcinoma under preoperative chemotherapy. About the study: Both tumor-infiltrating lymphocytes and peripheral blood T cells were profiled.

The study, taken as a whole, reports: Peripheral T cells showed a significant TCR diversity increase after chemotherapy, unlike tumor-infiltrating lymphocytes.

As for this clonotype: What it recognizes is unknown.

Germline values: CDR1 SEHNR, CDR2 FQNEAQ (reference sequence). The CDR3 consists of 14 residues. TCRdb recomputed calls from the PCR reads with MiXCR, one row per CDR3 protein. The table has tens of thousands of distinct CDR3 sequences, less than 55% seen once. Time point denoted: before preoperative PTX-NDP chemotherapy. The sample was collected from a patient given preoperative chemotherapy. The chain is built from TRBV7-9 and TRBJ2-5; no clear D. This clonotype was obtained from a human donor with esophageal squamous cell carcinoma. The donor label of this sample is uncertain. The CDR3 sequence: CAGSVGRDKDTQYF. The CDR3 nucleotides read TGTGCGGGCAGCGTAGGCCGTGACAAGGACACCCAGTACTTC.